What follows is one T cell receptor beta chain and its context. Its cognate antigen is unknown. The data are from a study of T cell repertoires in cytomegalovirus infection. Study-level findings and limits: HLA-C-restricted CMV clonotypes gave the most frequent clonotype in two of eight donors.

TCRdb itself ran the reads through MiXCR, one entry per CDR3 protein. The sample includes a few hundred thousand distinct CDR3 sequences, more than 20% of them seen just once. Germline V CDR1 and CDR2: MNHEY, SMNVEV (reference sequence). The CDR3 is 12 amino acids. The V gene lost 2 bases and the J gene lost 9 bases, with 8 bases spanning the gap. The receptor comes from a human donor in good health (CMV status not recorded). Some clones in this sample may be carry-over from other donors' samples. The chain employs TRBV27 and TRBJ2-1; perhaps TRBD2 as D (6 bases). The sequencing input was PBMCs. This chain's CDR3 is CASSLPAGEQFF. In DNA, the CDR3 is TGTGCCAGCAGTTTACCAGCGGGTGAGCAGTTCTTC.